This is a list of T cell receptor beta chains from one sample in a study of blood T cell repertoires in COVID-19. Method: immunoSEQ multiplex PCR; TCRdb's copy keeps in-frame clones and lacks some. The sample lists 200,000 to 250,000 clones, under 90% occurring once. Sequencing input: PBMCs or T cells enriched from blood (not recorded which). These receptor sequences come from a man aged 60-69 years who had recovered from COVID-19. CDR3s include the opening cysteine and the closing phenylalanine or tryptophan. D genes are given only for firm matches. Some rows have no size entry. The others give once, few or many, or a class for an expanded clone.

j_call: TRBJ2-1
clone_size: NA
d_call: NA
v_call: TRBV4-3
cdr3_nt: TGCGCCAGCAGCCAAGAAACGCGCAATGAGCAGTTCTTC
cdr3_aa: CASSQETRNEQFF

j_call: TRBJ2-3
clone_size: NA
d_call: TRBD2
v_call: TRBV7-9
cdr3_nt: TGTGCCAGCAGCCTCCTAGCGGGGAGCACAGATACGCAGTATTTT
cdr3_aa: CASSLLAGSTDTQYF

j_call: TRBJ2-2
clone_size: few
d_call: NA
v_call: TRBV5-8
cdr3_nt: TGTGCCAGCAGCTTGGTTCTCTCTGGGCTGTACACCGGGGAGCTGTTTTTT
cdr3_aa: CASSLVLSGLYTGELFF

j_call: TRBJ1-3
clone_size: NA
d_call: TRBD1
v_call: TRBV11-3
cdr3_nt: TGTGCCAGCAGTCTGGTCCGGACGACAGGGATCTCTGGAAACACCATATATTTT
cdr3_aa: CASSLVRTTGISGNTIYF

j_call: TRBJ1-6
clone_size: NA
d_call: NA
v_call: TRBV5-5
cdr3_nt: TGTGCCAGCAGCTTGGCAGGGCATAATTCACCCCTCCACTTT
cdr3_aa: CASSLAGHNSPLHF

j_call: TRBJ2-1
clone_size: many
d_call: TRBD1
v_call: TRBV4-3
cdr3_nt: TGCGCCAGCAGCCAACAACCCGGGACAGGGGGGGAAGAGCAGTTCTTC
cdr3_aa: CASSQQPGTGGEEQFF

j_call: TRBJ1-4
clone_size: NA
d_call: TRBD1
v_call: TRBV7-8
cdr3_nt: TGTGCCAGCAGTGCGGCTCAGGGGGCTAATGAAAAACTGTTTTTT
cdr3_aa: CASSAAQGANEKLFF

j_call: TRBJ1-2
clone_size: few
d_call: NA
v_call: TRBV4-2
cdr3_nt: TGTGCCAGCAGCCAAGGGGCAGGGAACGGCTACACCTTC
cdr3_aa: CASSQGAGNGYTF

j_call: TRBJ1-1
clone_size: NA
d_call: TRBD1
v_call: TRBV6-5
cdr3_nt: TGTGCCAGCAGCAACCAAGGACAGGGGCACACTGAAGCTTTCTTT
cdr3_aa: CASSNQGQGHTEAFF

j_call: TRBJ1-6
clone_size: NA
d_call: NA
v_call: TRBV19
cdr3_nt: TGTGCCAGTAGTACGCCGGGAGGGGTTATTTCACCCCTCCACTTT
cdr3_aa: CASSTPGGVISPLHF

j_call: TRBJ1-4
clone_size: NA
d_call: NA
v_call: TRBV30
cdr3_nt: TGTGCCTGGAGTATCCCGGGGGGGAGGGATGAAAAACTGTTTTTT
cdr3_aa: CAWSIPGGRDEKLFF

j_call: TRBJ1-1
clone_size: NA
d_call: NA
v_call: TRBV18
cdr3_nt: TGTGCCAGCTCATCGACAGAGAACACTGAAGCTTTCTTT
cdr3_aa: CASSSTENTEAFF

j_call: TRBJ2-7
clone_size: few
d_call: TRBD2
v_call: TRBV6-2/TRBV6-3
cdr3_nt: TGTGCCAGCAGTTACCCGGGACTAGCGGGCTCCTACGAGCAGTACTTC
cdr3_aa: CASSYPGLAGSYEQYF

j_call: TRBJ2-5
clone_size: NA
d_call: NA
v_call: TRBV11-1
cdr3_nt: TGTGCCAGCAGCCGGGGGGCCAGGGAGACCCAGTACTTC
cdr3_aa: CASSRGARETQYF

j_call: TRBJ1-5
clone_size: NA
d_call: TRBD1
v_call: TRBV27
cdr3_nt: TGTGCCAGTAGCCGGACAGGGTCCAATCAGCCCCAGCATTTT
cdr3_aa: CASSRTGSNQPQHF

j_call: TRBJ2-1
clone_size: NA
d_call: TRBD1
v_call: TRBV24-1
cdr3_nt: TGTGCCACCAGTGATCCCCGGGACAGGGGGATAGTTGAGCAGTTCTTC
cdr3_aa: CATSDPRDRGIVEQFF

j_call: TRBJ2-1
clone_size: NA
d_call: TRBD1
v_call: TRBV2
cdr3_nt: TGTGCCAGCAGTGAGGACAGGGCGATCTACAATGAGCAGTTCTTC
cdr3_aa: CASSEDRAIYNEQFF

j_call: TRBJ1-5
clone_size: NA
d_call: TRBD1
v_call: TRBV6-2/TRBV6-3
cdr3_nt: TGTGCCAGCAGTCACTCGACAGGGCGCAATCAGCCCCAGCATTTT
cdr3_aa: CASSHSTGRNQPQHF

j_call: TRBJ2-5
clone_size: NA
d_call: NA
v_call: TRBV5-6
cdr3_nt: TGTGCCAGCAGTATAGCTTATCGGGGAGGAGAGACCCAGTACTTC
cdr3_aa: CASSIAYRGGETQYF

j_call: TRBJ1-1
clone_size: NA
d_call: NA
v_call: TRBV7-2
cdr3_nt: TGTGCCAGCAGCTGGGCTCCGGGGGTTGGGGGCACTGAAGCTTTCTTT
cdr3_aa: CASSWAPGVGGTEAFF

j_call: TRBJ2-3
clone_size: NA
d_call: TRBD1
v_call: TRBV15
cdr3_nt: TGTGCCACCAGCAGGGGTTTATCCGGGACAGGATCAGATACGCAGTATTTT
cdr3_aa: CATSRGLSGTGSDTQYF

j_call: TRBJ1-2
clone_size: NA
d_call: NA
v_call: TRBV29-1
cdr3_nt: TGCAGCGTTGAAGTTTCTCTTAACTATGGCTACACCTTC
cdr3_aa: CSVEVSLNYGYTF

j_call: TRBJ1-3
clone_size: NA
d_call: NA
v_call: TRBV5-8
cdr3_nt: TGTGCCAGCAGCCTGGGACACCTCTCTGGAAACACCATATATTTT
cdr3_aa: CASSLGHLSGNTIYF

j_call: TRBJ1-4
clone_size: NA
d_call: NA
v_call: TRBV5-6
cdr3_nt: TGTGCCAGCTCGCCGTACGGGGGGAGAACTAATGAAAAACTGTTTTTT
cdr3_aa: CASSPYGGRTNEKLFF

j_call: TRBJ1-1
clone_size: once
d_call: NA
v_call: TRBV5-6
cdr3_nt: TGTGCCAGCAGCTTTATGCAGGCCTATATTACCATCTTT
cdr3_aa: CASSFMQAYITIF

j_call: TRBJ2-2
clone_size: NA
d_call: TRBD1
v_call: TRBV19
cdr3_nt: TGTGCCAGTAGCTGGACAGGGGGTAACACCGGGGAGCTGTTTTTT
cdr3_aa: CASSWTGGNTGELFF

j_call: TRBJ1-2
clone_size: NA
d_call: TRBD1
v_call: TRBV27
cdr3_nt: TGTGCCAGCAGTTTATCGTTCCAGGGGGCCGGTTGGACCTTC
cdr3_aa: CASSLSFQGAGWTF

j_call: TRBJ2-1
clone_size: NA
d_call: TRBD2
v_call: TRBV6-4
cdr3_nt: TGTGCCAGCAGTCTTCTAGCGGGGGATTACAATGAGCAGTTCTTC
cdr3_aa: CASSLLAGDYNEQFF

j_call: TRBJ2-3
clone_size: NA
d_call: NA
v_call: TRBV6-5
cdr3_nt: TGTGCCAGCCGCATAACCCAGGGCACAGATACGCAGTATTTT
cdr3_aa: CASRITQGTDTQYF

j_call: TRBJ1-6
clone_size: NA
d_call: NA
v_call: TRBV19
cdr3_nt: TGTGCCAGTAGTATAGCAGGTGCATCCTATAATTCACCCCTCCACTTT
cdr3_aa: CASSIAGASYNSPLHF

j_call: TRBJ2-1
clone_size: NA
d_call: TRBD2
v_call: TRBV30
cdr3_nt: TGTGCCTGGAGTGTGGGGCAGCGGGGGGTCTCCCACAATGAGCAGTTCTTC
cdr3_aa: CAWSVGQRGVSHNEQFF

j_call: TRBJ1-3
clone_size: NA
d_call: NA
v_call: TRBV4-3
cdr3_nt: TGCGCCAGCAGCCAAGTCTCGCGGAACACCATATATTTT
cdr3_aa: CASSQVSRNTIYF

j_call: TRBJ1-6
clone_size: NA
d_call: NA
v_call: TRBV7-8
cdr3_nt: TGTGCCAGCACTCCCGGCCGGCCAGGGAGGGCCCTTAATTCACCCCTCCACTTT
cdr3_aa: CASTPGRPGRALNSPLHF

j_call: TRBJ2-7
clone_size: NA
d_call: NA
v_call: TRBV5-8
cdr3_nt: TGTGCCAGCAGCTTGGAGGCGGCCGGGACCTACGAGCAGTACTTC
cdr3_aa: CASSLEAAGTYEQYF

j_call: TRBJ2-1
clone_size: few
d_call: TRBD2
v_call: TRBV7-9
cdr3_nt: TGTGCCAGCAGCTCGACTAGCGGGGGGGCTCATGAGCAGTTCTTC
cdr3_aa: CASSSTSGGAHEQFF

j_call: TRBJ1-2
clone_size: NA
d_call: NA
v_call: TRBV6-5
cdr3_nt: TGTGCCAGCAGTTACTCTAGGAGGAGATATGGCTACACCTTC
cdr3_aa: CASSYSRRRYGYTF

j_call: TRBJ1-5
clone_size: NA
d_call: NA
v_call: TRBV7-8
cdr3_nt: TGTGCCAGCAGCTCAAGGGGTAGCAATCAGCCCCAGCATTTT
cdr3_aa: CASSSRGSNQPQHF

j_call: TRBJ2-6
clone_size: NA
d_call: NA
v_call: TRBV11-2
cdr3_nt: TGTGCCAGCAGCTCCCGACAGGGAGGAGGGGCCAACGTCCTGACTTTC
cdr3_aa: CASSSRQGGGANVLTF

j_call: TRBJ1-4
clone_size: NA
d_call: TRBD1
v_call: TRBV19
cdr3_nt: TGTGCCAGTAGCCCCAGGGGGACTGAAAAACTGTTTTTT
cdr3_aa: CASSPRGTEKLFF

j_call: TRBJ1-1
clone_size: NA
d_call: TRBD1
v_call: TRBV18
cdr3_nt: TGTGCCAGCTCACCACCGACAGGGGGCACTGAAGCTTTCTTT
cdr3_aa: CASSPPTGGTEAFF

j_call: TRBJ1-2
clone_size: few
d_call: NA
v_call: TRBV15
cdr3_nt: TGTGCCACCAGCAGAGATTGGAATGAGGGACACATCTATGGCTACACCTTC
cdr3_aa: CATSRDWNEGHIYGYTF

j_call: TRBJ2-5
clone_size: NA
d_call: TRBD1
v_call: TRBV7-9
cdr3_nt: TGTGCCAGCAGCCTGGGACAGGGAGAGACCCAGTACTTC
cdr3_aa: CASSLGQGETQYF

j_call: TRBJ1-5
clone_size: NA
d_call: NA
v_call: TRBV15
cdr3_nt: TGTGCCACCAGCAACCAGGGTGGCAATCAGCCCCAGCATTTT
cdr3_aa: CATSNQGGNQPQHF

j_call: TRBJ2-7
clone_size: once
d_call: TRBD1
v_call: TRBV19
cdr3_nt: TGTGCCAGTAGTGTCCCCGGGACAGCCACCTACGAGCAGTACTTC
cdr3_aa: CASSVPGTATYEQYF

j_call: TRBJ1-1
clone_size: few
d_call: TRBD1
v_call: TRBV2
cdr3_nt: TGTGCCAGCAGCTTGGGACAGATTCGGGTGAACACTGAAGCTTTCTTT
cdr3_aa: CASSLGQIRVNTEAFF

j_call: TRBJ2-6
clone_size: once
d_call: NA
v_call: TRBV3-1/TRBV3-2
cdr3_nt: TGTGCCAGCAGCCAGATGAGGTCCCGTGGGGCCAACGTCCTGACTTTC
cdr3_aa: CASSQMRSRGANVLTF

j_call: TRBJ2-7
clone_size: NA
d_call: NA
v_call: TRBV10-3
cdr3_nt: TGTGCCATCAGGGAACAGAGCTCCTACGAGCAGTACTTC
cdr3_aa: CAIREQSSYEQYF

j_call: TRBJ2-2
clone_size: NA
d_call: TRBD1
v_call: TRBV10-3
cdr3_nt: TGTGCCATCAATAACAGGGGTTCCACCGGGGAGCTGTTTTTT
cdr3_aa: CAINNRGSTGELFF

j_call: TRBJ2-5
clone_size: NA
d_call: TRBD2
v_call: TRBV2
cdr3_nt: TGTGCCAGCAGTGAATCATGGGGAGCGGGGGTCCAAGAGACCCAGTACTTC
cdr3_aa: CASSESWGAGVQETQYF

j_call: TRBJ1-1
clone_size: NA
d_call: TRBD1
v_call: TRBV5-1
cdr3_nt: TGCGCCAGCAGCAACACCGGGACAGGTTCCCAAGCTTTCTTT
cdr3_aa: CASSNTGTGSQAFF

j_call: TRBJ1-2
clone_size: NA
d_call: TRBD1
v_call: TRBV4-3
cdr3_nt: TGCGCCAGCAGCCATGGGACAGGGAATGGCTACACCTTC
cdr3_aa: CASSHGTGNGYTF

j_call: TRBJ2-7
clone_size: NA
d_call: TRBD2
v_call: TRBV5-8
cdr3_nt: TGTGCCAGCAGCTTGGAAGTGGGACTAGGCTACGAGCAGTACTTC
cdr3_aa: CASSLEVGLGYEQYF

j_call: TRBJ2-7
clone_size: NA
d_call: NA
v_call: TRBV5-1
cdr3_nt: TGCGCCAGCAGCTTGGGACGGACTTCCTACGAGCAGTACTTC
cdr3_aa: CASSLGRTSYEQYF